The text below deals with one T cell receptor (beta chain). Using immunoSEQ multiplex PCR, the repertoire was profiled, and TCRdb retains in-frame clones only, with some absent. The sample consists of 15,000 to 20,000 clones, about 89% of them appearing once. The length of the CDR3 is 18 residues. Germline-derived CDR1 and CDR2 are MNHNS and SASEGT. Trimming took 2 bases from V and 1 from J, leaving 20 bases between them. The data were taken from a study of control samples from healthy donors and cancer patients. Sequenced input: PBMCs. This receptor was identified in a man aged 60 to 75 with head and neck cancer. This chain links TRBV6-1 with TRBJ2-5; D is undetermined. CDR3 nucleotides: TGTGCCAGCAGTGAAATCGATATGGGCGGACGCGTCCAAGAGACCCAGTACTTC. Encoded protein: CASSEIDMGGRVQETQYF.